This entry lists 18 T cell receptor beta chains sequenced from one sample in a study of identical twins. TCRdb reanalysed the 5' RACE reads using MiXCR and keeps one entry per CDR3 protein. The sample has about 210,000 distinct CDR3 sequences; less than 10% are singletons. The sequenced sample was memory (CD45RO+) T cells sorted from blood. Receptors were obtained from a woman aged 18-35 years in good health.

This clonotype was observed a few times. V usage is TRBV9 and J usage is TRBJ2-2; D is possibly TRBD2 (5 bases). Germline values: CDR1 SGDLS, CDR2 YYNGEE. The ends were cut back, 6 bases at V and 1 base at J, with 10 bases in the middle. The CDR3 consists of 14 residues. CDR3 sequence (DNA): TGTGCCAGCACCCGGACTCTGAACACCGGGGAGCTGTTTTTT. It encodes CASTRTLNTGELFF.

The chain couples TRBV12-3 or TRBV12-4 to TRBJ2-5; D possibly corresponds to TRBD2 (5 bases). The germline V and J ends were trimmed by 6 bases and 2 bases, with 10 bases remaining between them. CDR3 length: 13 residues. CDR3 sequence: CASSPPGQETQYF. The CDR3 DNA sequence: TGTGCCAGCAGCCCCCCGGGGCAAGAGACCCAGTACTTC.

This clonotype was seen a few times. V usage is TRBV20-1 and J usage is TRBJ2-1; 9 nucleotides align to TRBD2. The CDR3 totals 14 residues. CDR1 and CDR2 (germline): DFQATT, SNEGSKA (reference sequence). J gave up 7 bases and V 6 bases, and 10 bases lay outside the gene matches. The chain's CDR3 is CSAVAGEVGNEQFF. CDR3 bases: TGCAGTGCCGTAGCGGGGGAAGTGGGGAATGAGCAGTTCTTC.

CDR3 bases: TGTGCCAGCGGAGAGGCAGGGGTCACAGATACGCAGTATTTT. This encodes CASGEAGVTDTQYF. V gene TRBV6-1 combines with J gene TRBJ2-3; maybe TRBD1 (6 bases). Trimming shortened V by 8 bases and J by 2 bases, and 14 bases separated the two germline ends. In germline, CDR1 is MNHNS, CDR2 SASEGT. The CDR3 is 14 residues long.

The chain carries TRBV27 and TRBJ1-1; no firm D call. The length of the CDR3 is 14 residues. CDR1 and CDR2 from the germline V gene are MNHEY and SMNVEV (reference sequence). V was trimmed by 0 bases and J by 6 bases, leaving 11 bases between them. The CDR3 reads CASSLSGQLAEAFF. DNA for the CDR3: TGTGCCAGCAGTTTATCGGGCCAGTTAGCTGAAGCTTTCTTT.

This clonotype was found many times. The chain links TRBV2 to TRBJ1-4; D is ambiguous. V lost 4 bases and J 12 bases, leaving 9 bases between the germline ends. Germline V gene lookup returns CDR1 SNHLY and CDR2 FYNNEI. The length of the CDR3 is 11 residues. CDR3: CASSAQAELFF. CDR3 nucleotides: TGTGCCAGCAGTGCGCAGGCAGAACTGTTTTTT.

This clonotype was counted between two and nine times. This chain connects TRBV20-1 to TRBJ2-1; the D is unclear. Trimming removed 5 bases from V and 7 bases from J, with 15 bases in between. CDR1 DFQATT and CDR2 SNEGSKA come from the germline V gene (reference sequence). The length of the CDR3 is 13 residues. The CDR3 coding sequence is TGCAGTGCTGCCCGGGTTAATGGGAATGAGCAGTTCTTC. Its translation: CSAARVNGNEQFF.

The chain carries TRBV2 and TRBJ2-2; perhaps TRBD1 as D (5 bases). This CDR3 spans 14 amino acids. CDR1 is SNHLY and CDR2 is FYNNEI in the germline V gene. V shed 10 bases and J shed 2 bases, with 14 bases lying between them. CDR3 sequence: CATKGLGNTGELFF. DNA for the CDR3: TGTGCCACAAAGGGGCTAGGTAACACCGGGGAGCTGTTTTTT. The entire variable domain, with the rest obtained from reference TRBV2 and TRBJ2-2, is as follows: EPEVTQTPSHQVTQMGQEVILRCVPISNHLYFYWYRQILGQKVEFLVSFYNNEISEKSEIFDDQFSVERPDGSNFTLKIRSTKLEDSAMYFCATKGLGNTGELFFGEGSRLTVL.

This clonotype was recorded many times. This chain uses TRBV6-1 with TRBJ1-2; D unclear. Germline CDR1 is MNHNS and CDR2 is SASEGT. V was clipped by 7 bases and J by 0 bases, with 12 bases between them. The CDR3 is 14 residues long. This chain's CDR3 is CASTSDPSNYGYTF. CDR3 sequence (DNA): TGTGCCAGCACCTCAGACCCTTCTAACTATGGCTACACCTTC.

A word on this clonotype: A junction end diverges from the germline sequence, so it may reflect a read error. CDR3 residues: CASSQARDTLYEQYF. The CDR3, as DNA: TGTGCCAGCAGTCAAGCCCGGGACACTCTCTACGAGCAGTACTTC. The chain couples TRBV2 to TRBJ2-7; tentative D call: TRBD1 (6 bases). CDR3 length: 15 amino acids. Germline assignment: CDR1 SNHLY and CDR2 FYNNEI. Supplemented by reference TRBV2 and TRBJ2-7, the full variable domain reads EPEVTQTPSHQVTQMGQEVILRCVPISNHLYFYWYRQILGQKVEFLVSFYNNEISEKSEIFDDQFSVERPDGSNFTLKIRSTKLEDSAMYFCASSQARDTLYEQYFGPGTRLTVT.

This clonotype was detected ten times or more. The CDR3 here is CSAPGLAGGLETQYF. The CDR3 DNA reads as TGCAGTGCCCCGGGACTAGCGGGGGGCCTAGAGACCCAGTACTTC. V gene TRBV20-1 combines with J gene TRBJ2-5; TRBD2 matches 15 bases. CDR1 is DFQATT and CDR2 is SNEGSKA in the germline V gene (reference sequence). CDR3 size: 15 residues. The V gene end was trimmed by 6 bases and the J gene end by 4 bases; junction bases not matched to a gene: 6.

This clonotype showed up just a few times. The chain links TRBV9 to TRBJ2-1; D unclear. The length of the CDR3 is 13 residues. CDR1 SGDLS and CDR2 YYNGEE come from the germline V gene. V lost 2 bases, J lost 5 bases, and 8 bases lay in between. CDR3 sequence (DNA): TGTGCCAGCAGCGTCATGGTAGACAATGAGCAGTTCTTC. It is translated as CASSVMVDNEQFF.

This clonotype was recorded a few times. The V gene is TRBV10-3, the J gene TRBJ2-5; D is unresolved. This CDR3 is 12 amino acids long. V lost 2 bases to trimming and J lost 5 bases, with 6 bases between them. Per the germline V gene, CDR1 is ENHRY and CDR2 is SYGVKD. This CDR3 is CAISEPRETQYF. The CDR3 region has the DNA TGTGCCATCAGTGAGCCTCGGGAGACCCAGTACTTC.

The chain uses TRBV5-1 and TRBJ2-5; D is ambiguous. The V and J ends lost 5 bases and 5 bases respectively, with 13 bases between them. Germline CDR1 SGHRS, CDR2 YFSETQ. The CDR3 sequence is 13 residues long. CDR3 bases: TGCGCCAGCAGTTCCCAAGGATGGGAGACCCAGTACTTC. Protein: CASSSQGWETQYF.

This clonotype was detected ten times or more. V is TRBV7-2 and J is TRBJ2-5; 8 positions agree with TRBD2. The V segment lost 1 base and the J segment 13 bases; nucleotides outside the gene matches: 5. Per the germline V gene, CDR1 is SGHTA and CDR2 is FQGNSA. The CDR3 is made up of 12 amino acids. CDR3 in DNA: TGTGCCAGCAGCTTAGATGTAGCGGGACTGTACTTC. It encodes CASSLDVAGLYF.

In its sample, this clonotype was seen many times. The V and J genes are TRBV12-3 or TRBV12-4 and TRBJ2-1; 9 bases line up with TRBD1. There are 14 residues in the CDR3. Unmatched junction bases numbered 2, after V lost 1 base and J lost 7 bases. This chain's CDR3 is CASSLDRGLNEQFF. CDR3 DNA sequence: TGTGCCAGCAGTTTAGACAGGGGGCTTAATGAGCAGTTCTTC.

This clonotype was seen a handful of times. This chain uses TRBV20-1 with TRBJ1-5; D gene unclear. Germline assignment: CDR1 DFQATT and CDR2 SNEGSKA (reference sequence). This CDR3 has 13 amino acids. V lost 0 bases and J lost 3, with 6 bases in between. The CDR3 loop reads CSAREGYNQPQHF. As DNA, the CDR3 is TGCAGTGCTAGAGAGGGTTACAATCAGCCCCAGCATTTT.

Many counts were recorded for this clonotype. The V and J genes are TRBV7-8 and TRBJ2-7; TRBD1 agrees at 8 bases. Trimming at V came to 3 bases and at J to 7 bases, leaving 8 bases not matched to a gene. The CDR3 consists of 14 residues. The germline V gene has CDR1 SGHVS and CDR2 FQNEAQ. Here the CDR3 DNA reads TGTGCCAGCAGCTTCCAGGGGGCGCGATATGAGCAGTACTTC. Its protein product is CASSFQGARYEQYF.